Following are 19 T cell receptor beta chains from one sample sequenced in a study of long-term antiretroviral therapy in people with HIV. A v3.0 immunoSEQ assay was performed at survey level. Here immunoSEQ multiplex PCR was the method, and the copy in TCRdb shows in-frame clones only, minus some. The data contain 20,000 to 25,000 clones, around 79% of them singletons. Material: unsorted PBMCs, obtained 0.3 years after starting antiretroviral therapy. Source of these receptors: a man over 45 with HIV.

The chain combines TRBV2 with TRBJ2-7; D is perhaps TRBD1 (5 bases). V was pared by 11 bases and J by 7 bases, with 21 bases between. The CDR3 consists of 13 residues. From germline, CDR1 is SNHLY and CDR2 FYNNEI. CDR3 DNA: TGTGCCTCGGGTAAGGAGTCCTCAGGGGAGCAGTACTTC. This translates into CASGKESSGEQYF.

The CDR3 here is CASSPGLAVYNEQFF. CDR3 nucleotide sequence: TGTGCCAGCAGCCCGGGACTAGCGGTGTACAATGAGCAGTTCTTC. The V gene is TRBV27, the J gene TRBJ2-1, with 11 nucleotides matching TRBD2. Germline values: CDR1 MNHEY, CDR2 SMNVEV (reference sequence). This CDR3 comprises 15 residues. J was trimmed by 4 bases and V by 6 bases; bases with no gene match: 5.

The chain carries TRBV6-4 and TRBJ1-2, with TRBD1 identical over 9 bases. Germline lookup yields CDR1 MRHNA and CDR2 SNTAGT. V was pared by 6 bases and J by 5 bases, with 7 bases of the junction left unmatched. The CDR3 runs 14 residues. CDR3 in DNA: TGTGCCAGCAGCGCCGGGACAGGGTCTTATGGCTACACCTTC. Encoded protein: CASSAGTGSYGYTF.

The chain has TRBV7-2 and TRBJ1-2; TRBD1 matches at 7 bases. CDR3 size: 14 residues. V lost 6 bases and J lost 8; bases outside the gene matches: 12. Germline V gives CDR1 SGHTA, CDR2 FQGNSA. The CDR3 here is CASRRTGANGGYTF. In DNA, the CDR3 is TGTGCCAGCAGACGGACAGGAGCTAATGGGGGCTACACCTTC.

This chain connects TRBV5-8 to TRBJ1-4; 7 bases are shared with TRBD1. The CDR3 length is 15 residues. The germline CDR1 and CDR2 sequences are SGHTS and YDEGEE. V lost 7 bases and J lost 4; bases outside the gene matches: 10. The CDR3 region is CASRPRTGNNEKLFF. In nucleotides, the CDR3 is TGTGCCAGCCGACCTCGGACAGGAAATAATGAAAAACTGTTTTTT.

The rearrangement joins TRBV5-4 to TRBJ2-7; the D gene is possibly TRBD1 (6 bases). V dropped 4 bases and J dropped 4 bases, with 12 bases sitting between them. Germline assignment: CDR1 SGHNT and CDR2 YYREEE (reference sequence). The CDR3 spans 13 residues. In nucleotides, the CDR3 is TGTGCCAGCAGCACGAGGACAGAGTACGAGCAGTACTTC. Its protein is CASSTRTEYEQYF.

The rearrangement joins TRBV11-1 to TRBJ2-7, with TRBD1 matching over 7 bases. Germline trimming cut 5 bases from V and 4 bases from J; bases unmatched to any gene: 8. The CDR3 loop spans 14 amino acids. CDR1 and CDR2 (germline): SGHAT, FQDESV (reference sequence). CDR3 loop: CASSPDRVGYEQYF. The DNA of the CDR3 is TGTGCCAGCAGCCCCGACAGGGTAGGGTACGAGCAGTACTTC.

The chain couples TRBV6-1 to TRBJ2-3; D ambiguous. The CDR3 covers 20 residues. V dropped 0 bases and J dropped 1 base, with 23 bases sitting between them. Per the germline V gene, CDR1 is MNHNS and CDR2 is SASEGT. The CDR3 sequence: CASSEALPGTPRGGTDTQYF. CDR3 DNA sequence: TGTGCCAGCAGTGAAGCGCTTCCGGGTACCCCCCGAGGAGGCACAGATACGCAGTATTTT.

The chain links TRBV7-2 to TRBJ2-7; D unclear. Germline lookup yields CDR1 SGHTA and CDR2 FQGNSA. The CDR3 is 14 amino acids. The V end was cut by 5 bases, the J end by 3 bases, with 14 bases between. The CDR3 loop reads CASSAEQVDYEQYF. CDR3 nucleotide sequence: TGTGCCAGCAGCGCTGAGCAGGTAGACTACGAGCAGTACTTC. The variable domain in full, completed from reference TRBV7-2 and TRBJ2-7, reads GAGVSQSPSNKVTEKGKDVELRCDPISGHTALYWYRQSLGQGLEFLIYFQGNSAPDKSGLPSDRFSAERTGGSVSTLTIQRTQQEDSAVYLCASSAEQVDYEQYFGPGTRLTVT.

The rearrangement links TRBV28 to TRBJ1-4, with D perhaps TRBD1 (5 bases). Germline V lookup: CDR1 MDHEN, CDR2 SYDVKM. This CDR3 has 16 amino acids. Trimming stripped 5 bases from V and 3 bases from J, with 16 bases between. The CDR3 loop is CASSPLAGLPNEKLFF. The CDR3 DNA reads as TGTGCCAGCAGTCCGCTAGCAGGGCTCCCTAATGAAAAACTGTTTTTT.

The V call is TRBV2, the J call TRBJ1-2; unclear D gene. This CDR3 has 14 residues. V was clipped by 5 bases and J by 2 bases, with 12 bases between them. Per germline, CDR1 SNHLY and CDR2 FYNNEI. In nucleotides, the CDR3 is TGTGCCAGCAGTCGGGCGTCGTTAAACTATGGCTACACCTTC. Protein: CASSRASLNYGYTF.

The V and J genes are TRBV10-3 and TRBJ1-2; TRBD1 matches at 12 bases. Trimming took 8 bases from V and 2 from J; bases not matched to a gene: 3. The CDR3 spans 14 residues. Germline lookup yields CDR1 ENHRY and CDR2 SYGVKD. CDR3 bases: TGTGCCATCGGGACAGGGGGCGCGAACTATGGCTACACCTTC. It specifies CAIGTGGANYGYTF.

The J gene is TRBJ2-2, the V gene TRBV19, with D tentatively TRBD1 (6 bases). Germline CDR1 is LNHDA and CDR2 is SQIVND (reference sequence). This CDR3 is 17 amino acids long. The ends were cut back, 3 bases at V and 0 bases at J, with 14 bases in the middle. CDR3 region: CASSMITGTTNTGELFF. For the CDR3, the DNA is TGTGCCAGTAGTATGATTACCGGGACAACGAACACCGGGGAGCTGTTTTTT.

V is TRBV6-5 and J is TRBJ2-3; D not resolved. The germline V and J ends were trimmed by 1 base and 0 bases, with 8 bases remaining between them. Per germline, CDR1 MNHEY and CDR2 SVGAGI. The CDR3 length is 15 residues. The CDR3 DNA sequence: TGTGCCAGCAGTTACTTGGGCAGGAGCACAGATACGCAGTATTTT. Encoded protein: CASSYLGRSTDTQYF.

V is TRBV11-3 and J is TRBJ2-5; the D gene could be TRBD1 or TRBD2 (5 bases each). Trimming took off 6 bases at V and 2 bases at J, with 13 bases between the two ends. Germline CDR1 reads SGHNT; CDR2 reads YENEEA. The CDR3 is 14 residues long. CDR3 region: CASSSRDQQETQYF. In nucleotides, the CDR3 is TGTGCCAGCAGTTCCCGGGACCAACAAGAGACCCAGTACTTC.

The V gene is TRBV10-2, the J gene TRBJ1-2; 8 positions agree with TRBD1. The CDR3 has 19 residues. The trim removed 2 bases at V and 7 bases at J, leaving 21 bases unmatched. The germline CDR1 and CDR2 sequences are WSHSY and SAAADI. As DNA, the CDR3 is TGCGCCAGCAGTGAGCCTGGACAGGGTGCTCCTTTAGGCCCGGGTGGCTACACCTTC. Protein: CASSEPGQGAPLGPGGYTF.

This chain links TRBV6-1 with TRBJ2-4; D is tentatively TRBD1 or TRBD2 (5 bases each). Germline V gene sequence: CDR1 MNHNS, CDR2 SASEGT. The CDR3 consists of 14 residues. The ends were cut back, 6 bases at V and 0 bases at J, with 9 bases in the middle. CDR3 bases: TGTGCCAGCAGCCTAGGGACAGCCAAAAACATTCAGTACTTC. Residues: CASSLGTAKNIQYF.

This rearrangement joins TRBV5-1 to TRBJ2-1; 9 nucleotides match TRBD2. The CDR3 spans 15 residues. The ends lost 0 bases at V and 4 bases at J; junction bases unmatched: 2. Germline V gene sequence: CDR1 SGHRS, CDR2 YFSETQ. CDR3 amino acids: CASSLVAGEYNEQFF. The CDR3 DNA reads TGCGCCAGCAGCTTGGTAGCGGGAGAGTACAATGAGCAGTTCTTC.

The V gene is TRBV11-2, the J gene TRBJ2-1; D gene ambiguous. The germline V gene encodes CDR1 SGHAT and CDR2 FQNNGV. The V gene lost 0 bases and the J gene lost 11 bases, with 14 bases spanning the gap. CDR3 length: 14 amino acids. The CDR3 region has the DNA TGTGCCAGCAGCTTAGATCTAGGTTCTCACCAGCAGTTCTTC. It encodes CASSLDLGSHQQFF.